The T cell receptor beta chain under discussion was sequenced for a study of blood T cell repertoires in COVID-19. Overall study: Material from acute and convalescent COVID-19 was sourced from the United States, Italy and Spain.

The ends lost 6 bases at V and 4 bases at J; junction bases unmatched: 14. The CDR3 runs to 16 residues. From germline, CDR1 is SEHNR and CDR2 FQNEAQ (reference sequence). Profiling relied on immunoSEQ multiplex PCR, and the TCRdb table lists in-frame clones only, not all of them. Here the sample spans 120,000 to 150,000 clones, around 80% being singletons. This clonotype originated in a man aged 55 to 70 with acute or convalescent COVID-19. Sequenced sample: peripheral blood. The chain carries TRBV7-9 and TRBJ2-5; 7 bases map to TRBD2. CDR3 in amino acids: CASSPAWSSGGETQYF. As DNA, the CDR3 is TGTGCCAGCAGTCCTGCCTGGTCCTCGGGGGGAGAGACCCAGTACTTC.